Below, 20 T cell receptor beta chains from the same sample are listed, as sequenced in a study of cytomegalovirus exposure and HLA in healthy donors. Primers for the PCR totalled 60 Vbeta and 13 Jbeta. The assay was immunoSEQ multiplex PCR, and TCRdb's table has in-frame clones only and misses some. The data contain 210,000 or so clones, 70% to 85% of them singletons. The sample comprised PBMCs. All receptors come from a girl aged 2-15 years in good health and CMV-seronegative.

This clone was picked up one time. The gene calls are TRBV10-3 and TRBJ2-7, with unresolved D. V was clipped by 10 bases and J by 0 bases, with 10 bases between them. Per the germline V gene, CDR1 is ENHRY and CDR2 is SYGVKD. This CDR3 is built from 12 residues. The CDR3 here is CATATSSYEQYF. CDR3 sequence (DNA): TGTGCCACCGCGACATCCTCCTACGAGCAGTACTTC.

The chain uses TRBV15 and TRBJ2-1; weak D call: TRBD1 (5 bases). V shed 1 base and J shed 8 bases, with 12 bases lying between them. Per the germline V gene, CDR1 is LNHNV and CDR2 is YYDKDF (reference sequence). The CDR3 is 14 amino acids. The CDR3 here is CATSRARAVDEQFF. As DNA, the CDR3 is TGTGCCACCAGCAGAGCCAGGGCGGTCGATGAGCAGTTCTTC.

This chain uses TRBV9 with TRBJ2-5; tentatively, D is TRBD1 (6 bases). The CDR3 has 15 residues. Per germline, CDR1 SGDLS and CDR2 YYNGEE. Between the trimmed V and J ends, which lost 3 bases and 3 bases, there was a span of 15 bases. This chain's CDR3 is CASSGIRGLEETQYF. CDR3 nucleotides: TGTGCCAGCAGCGGTATAAGGGGGTTGGAAGAGACCCAGTACTTC.

V usage is TRBV5-1 and J usage is TRBJ2-5; 9 bases align to TRBD2. The germline gives CDR1 SGHRS, CDR2 YFSETQ. There are 18 residues in the CDR3. The V gene end was trimmed by 0 bases and the J gene end by 1 base; junction bases not matched to a gene: 10. The CDR3 DNA reads TGCGCCAGCAGCTTGGACATGGGCGGGAGGGCGGTCCAAGAGACCCAGTACTTC. As protein: CASSLDMGGRAVQETQYF. Drawing the rest from reference TRBV5-1 and TRBJ2-5, the complete variable domain is KAGVTQTPRYLIKTRGQQVTLSCSPISGHRSVSWYQQTPGQGLQFLFEYFSETQRNKGNFPGRFSGRQFSNSRSEMNVSTLELGDSALYLCASSLDMGGRAVQETQYFGPGTRLLVL.

The CDR3 sequence is CASSEWGQGLSPLHF. The CDR3 coding sequence is TGTGCCAGCAGTGAATGGGGACAGGGGCTTTCACCCCTCCACTTT. The chain couples TRBV6-1 to TRBJ1-6; 10 nucleotides align to TRBD1. The V segment lost 2 bases and the J segment 9 bases; nucleotides outside the gene matches: 4. This CDR3 is 15 amino acids long. Germline V gives CDR1 MNHNS, CDR2 SASEGT.

This clone has more than one count but fewer than ten. V usage is TRBV19 and J usage is TRBJ2-2, with D possibly matching TRBD1 (5 bases). The V and J ends lost 7 bases and 0 bases respectively, with 12 bases between them. The CDR3 spans 15 residues. Germline values: CDR1 LNHDA, CDR2 SQIVND (reference sequence). The CDR3: CASTWGRANTGELFF. CDR3 in DNA: TGTGCCAGTACGTGGGGCAGGGCGAACACCGGGGAGCTGTTTTTT.

V usage is TRBV13 and J usage is TRBJ2-1; 7 bases agree with TRBD1. The trim removed 5 bases at V and 12 bases at J, leaving 10 bases unmatched. CDR3 length: 13 residues. Germline CDR1 and CDR2: PRHDT and FYEKMQ (reference sequence). The CDR3 here is CASSLHTGVGQFF. The CDR3 DNA is TGTGCCAGCAGCCTCCATACAGGGGTGGGGCAGTTCTTC.

The V gene is TRBV19, the J gene TRBJ2-7, with D tentatively TRBD1 (5 bases). Germline V gene lookup returns CDR1 LNHDA and CDR2 SQIVND (reference sequence). Trimming shortened V by 5 bases and J by 5 bases, and 13 bases separated the two germline ends. The CDR3 sequence is 13 residues long. The CDR3 bases are TGTGCCAGTAGTCCCCAGGGTCCCAACGAGCAGTACTTC. This encodes CASSPQGPNEQYF.

In its sample, this clone was seen a few times. The chain is built from TRBV6-1 and TRBJ2-7; 8 bases align to TRBD1. Germline V gene lookup returns CDR1 MNHNS and CDR2 SASEGT. There are 13 residues in the CDR3. V dropped 6 bases and J dropped 1; count of bases not matched to a gene: 2. The CDR3 is CASSWDRSYEQYF. The CDR3 DNA sequence: TGTGCCAGCAGCTGGGACAGGTCCTACGAGCAGTACTTC.

The chain carries TRBV4-1 and TRBJ2-3; D may be TRBD2 (5 bases). CDR1 MGHRA and CDR2 YSYEKL come from the germline V gene. The CDR3 extends over 15 amino acids. Trimming took 1 base from V and 0 from J, leaving 8 bases between them. The chain's CDR3 is CASSQVASSTDTQYF. The DNA for the CDR3 is TGCGCCAGCAGCCAAGTGGCTAGCAGCACAGATACGCAGTATTTT.

This sequence joins TRBV29-1 and TRBJ2-1, with 7 bases that match TRBD2. The CDR3 is 16 residues long. The V and J ends lost 4 bases and 0 bases, in that order; junction bases with no gene match: 9. The V gene's germline CDR1 is SQVTM and CDR2 ANQGSEA. The CDR3 nucleotides read TGCAGCGTTGCTCTGGGGGGGAGGGGCTCCTACAATGAGCAGTTCTTC. It translates to CSVALGGRGSYNEQFF.

This clone was counted a few times. DNA of the CDR3: TGTGCCAGCAGCATCGGGACTACGAACACCGGGGAGCTGTTTTTT. Translation: CASSIGTTNTGELFF. This rearrangement joins TRBV7-9 to TRBJ2-2; 7 bases agree with TRBD2. Losses at the gene ends were 5 bases for V and 0 bases for J; bases not matched to a gene: 3. CDR1 and CDR2 (germline): SEHNR, FQNEAQ (reference sequence). The CDR3 has 15 amino acids. Based on the CDR3 plus reference TRBV7-9 and TRBJ2-2, the full variable domain is DTGVSQNPRHKITKRGQNVTFRCDPISEHNRLYWYRQTLGQGPEFLTYFQNEAQLEKSRLLSDRFSAERPKGSFSTLEIQRTEQGDSAMYLCASSIGTTNTGELFFGEGSRLTVL.

With regard to this clone: One end of the junction fails to match germline, which may point to a read error. The V gene is TRBV7-9, the J gene TRBJ1-1; no firm D call. Germline V gene data show CDR1 as SEHNR and CDR2 as FQNEAQ (reference sequence). The CDR3 spans 13 residues. In DNA form, the CDR3 reads TGTTCCAGCAGCTTAGTCCGAGGGATTGAAGCTTTCTTT. Translation: CSSSLVRGIEAFF.

In this sample, this clone turned up once. This sequence joins TRBV5-4 and TRBJ2-7; 8 nucleotides match TRBD2. The trim removed 0 bases at V and 0 bases at J, leaving 11 bases unmatched. The CDR3 has 18 residues. In germline, CDR1 is SGHNT, CDR2 YYREEE (reference sequence). The CDR3 spells CASSLVYSGGGLSYEQYF. The CDR3 DNA is TGTGCCAGCAGCTTGGTTTATTCCGGCGGGGGGCTCTCCTACGAGCAGTACTTC.

The chain uses TRBV5-1 and TRBJ1-1, with a possible D match to TRBD1 (5 bases). This CDR3 is 15 amino acids long. The germline gives CDR1 SGHRS, CDR2 YFSETQ. The germline V and J ends were trimmed by 4 bases and 2 bases, with 15 bases remaining between them. The CDR3 spells CASSMGDSRNTEAFF. CDR3 in DNA: TGCGCCAGCAGCATGGGCGACAGCCGAAACACTGAAGCTTTCTTT.

This chain links TRBV7-8 with TRBJ2-7, with TRBD2 matching 12 bases. The CDR3 covers 15 residues. V trimming: 4 bases; J trimming: 4 bases; junction bases outside the gene matches: 5. Per germline, CDR1 SGHVS and CDR2 FQNEAQ. CDR3 bases: TGTGCCAGCAGCTCAGCACTAGCGGGAGGTTACGAGCAGTACTTC. Translated: CASSSALAGGYEQYF.

V and J are TRBV19 and TRBJ1-5, with 7 nucleotides matching TRBD1. V lost 5 bases to trimming and J lost 1 base; unmatched junction nucleotides: 8. This CDR3 contains 16 residues. Germline V CDR1 and CDR2: LNHDA, SQIVND (reference sequence). CDR3 bases: TGTGCCAGTAGTTTCAATACAGGGGTGAGCAATCAGCCCCAGCATTTT. Protein sequence: CASSFNTGVSNQPQHF.

DNA of the CDR3: TGTGCCAGCAGCTTAGAAGCGGGAGGGCCCTCAGGCACAGATACGCAGTATTTT. Residues: CASSLEAGGPSGTDTQYF. The V and J genes are TRBV7-6 and TRBJ2-3; 10 bases map to TRBD2. CDR3 size: 18 residues. Germline V gene sequence: CDR1 SGHVS, CDR2 FNYEAQ. J lost 1 base, V lost 1 base, and 8 bases had no gene match.

V and J are TRBV27 and TRBJ1-2; TRBD1 is a possible D gene (6 bases). This CDR3 region has 14 residues. Germline V CDR1 and CDR2: MNHEY, SMNVEV (reference sequence). Trimming stripped 6 bases from V and 3 bases from J, with 14 bases between. CDR3: CASRPGQIDYGYTF. The CDR3 DNA sequence: TGTGCCAGCAGACCCGGACAGATCGACTATGGCTACACCTTC.

V is TRBV2 and J is TRBJ2-7; a possible D gene is TRBD2 (6 bases). The CDR3 is made up of 12 amino acids. Germline V gene sequence: CDR1 SNHLY, CDR2 FYNNEI. V shed 8 bases and J shed 7 bases, with 15 bases lying between them. The CDR3 protein is CASGTAPGEQYF. In nucleotides, the CDR3 is TGTGCCAGCGGGACTGCTCCTGGGGAGCAGTACTTC.